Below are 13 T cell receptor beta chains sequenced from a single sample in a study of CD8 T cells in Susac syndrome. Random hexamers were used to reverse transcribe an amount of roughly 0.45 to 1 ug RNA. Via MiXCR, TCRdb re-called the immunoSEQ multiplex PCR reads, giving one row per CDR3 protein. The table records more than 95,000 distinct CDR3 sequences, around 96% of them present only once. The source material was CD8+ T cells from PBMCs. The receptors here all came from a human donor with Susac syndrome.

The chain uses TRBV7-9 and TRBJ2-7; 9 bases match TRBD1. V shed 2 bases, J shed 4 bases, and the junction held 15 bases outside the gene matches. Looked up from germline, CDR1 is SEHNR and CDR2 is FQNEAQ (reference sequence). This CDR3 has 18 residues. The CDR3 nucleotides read TGTGCCAGCAGCTTAACTTTGGGTCGAGGGACAGGGACATACGAGCAGTACTTC. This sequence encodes CASSLTLGRGTGTYEQYF.

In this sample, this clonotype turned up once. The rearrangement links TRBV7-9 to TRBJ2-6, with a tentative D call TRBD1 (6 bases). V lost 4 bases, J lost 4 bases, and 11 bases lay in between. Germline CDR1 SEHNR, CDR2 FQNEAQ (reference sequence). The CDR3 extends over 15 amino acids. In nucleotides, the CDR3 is TGTGCCAGCAGCTCTCTGGGGGCAGGGGCCAACGTCCTGACTTTC. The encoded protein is CASSSLGAGANVLTF.

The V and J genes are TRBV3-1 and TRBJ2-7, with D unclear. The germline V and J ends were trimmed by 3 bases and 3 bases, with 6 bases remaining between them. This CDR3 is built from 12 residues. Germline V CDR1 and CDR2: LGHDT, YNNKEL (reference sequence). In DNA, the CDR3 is TGTGCCAGCAGCCAGGATGACTACGAGCAGTACTTC. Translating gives CASSQDDYEQYF.

CDR3 nucleotide sequence: TGTGCCAGCAGCCGTGGGACTAGCGGGGCCCACGAGCAGTACTTC. It yields the protein CASSRGTSGAHEQYF. The chain is built from TRBV7-9 and TRBJ2-7; 13 nucleotides align to TRBD2. CDR3 size: 15 residues. Germline assignment: CDR1 SEHNR and CDR2 FQNEAQ (reference sequence). V trimming: 5 bases; J trimming: 5 bases; junction bases outside the gene matches: 6.

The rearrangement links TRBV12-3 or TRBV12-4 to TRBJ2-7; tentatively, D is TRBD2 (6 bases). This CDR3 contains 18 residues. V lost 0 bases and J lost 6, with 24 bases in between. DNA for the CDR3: TGTGCCAGCAGTTTAGCGTCGACCGGGACTGTCCCCGGTGGCGAGCAGTACTTC. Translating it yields CASSLASTGTVPGGEQYF.

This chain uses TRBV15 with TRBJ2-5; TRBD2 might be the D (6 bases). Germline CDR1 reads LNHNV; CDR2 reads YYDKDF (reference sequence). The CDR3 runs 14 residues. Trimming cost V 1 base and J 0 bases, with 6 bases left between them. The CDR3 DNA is TGTGCCACCAGCAGAGGCGGGGACCAAGAGACCCAGTACTTC. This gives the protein CATSRGGDQETQYF. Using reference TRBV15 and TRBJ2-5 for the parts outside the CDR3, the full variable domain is DAMVIQNPRYQVTQFGKPVTLSCSQTLNHNVMYWYQQKSSQAPKLLFHYYDKDFNNEADTPDNFQSRRPNTSFCFLDIRSPGLGDTAMYLCATSRGGDQETQYFGPGTRLLVL.

In nucleotides, the CDR3 is TGTGCCACCAGCAGAGATTTGCCAGGGGGCCTCGACACTGAAGCTTTCTTT. Amino acid sequence: CATSRDLPGGLDTEAFF. The chain uses TRBV15 and TRBJ1-1, with 8 positions matching TRBD1. Germline V gene data show CDR1 as LNHNV and CDR2 as YYDKDF (reference sequence). The CDR3 contains 17 residues. J lost 3 bases, V lost 0 bases, and 9 bases had no gene match.

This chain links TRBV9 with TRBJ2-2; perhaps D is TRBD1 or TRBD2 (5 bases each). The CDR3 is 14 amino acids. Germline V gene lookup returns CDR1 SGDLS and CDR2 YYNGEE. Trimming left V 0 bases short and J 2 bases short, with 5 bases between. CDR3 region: CASSVGDNTGELFF. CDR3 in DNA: TGTGCCAGCAGCGTAGGGGACAACACCGGGGAGCTGTTTTTT.

The CDR3: CASSFPFGPDHEKLFF. CDR3 coding DNA: TGTGCCAGCAGCTTCCCTTTTGGCCCGGACCATGAAAAACTGTTTTTT. The J gene is TRBJ1-4, the V gene TRBV7-9; unclear D gene. The V gene's germline CDR1 is SEHNR and CDR2 FQNEAQ (reference sequence). The CDR3 runs to 16 residues. The V and J ends lost 3 bases and 6 bases respectively, with 17 bases between them.

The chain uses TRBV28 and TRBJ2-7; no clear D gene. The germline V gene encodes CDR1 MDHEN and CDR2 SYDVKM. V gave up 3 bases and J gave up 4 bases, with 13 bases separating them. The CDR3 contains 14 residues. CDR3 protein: CASSFMGFSYEQYF. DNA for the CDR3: TGTGCCAGCAGTTTTATGGGGTTTTCGTACGAGCAGTACTTC.

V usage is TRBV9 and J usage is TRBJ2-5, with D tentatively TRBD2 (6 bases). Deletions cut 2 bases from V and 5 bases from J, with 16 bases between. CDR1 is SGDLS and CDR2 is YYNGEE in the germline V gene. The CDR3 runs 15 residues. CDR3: CASSVGRYGGETQYF. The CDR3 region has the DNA TGTGCCAGCAGCGTCGGGAGATATGGTGGGGAGACCCAGTACTTC.

CDR3 sequence reads: CAWSLTGADTEAFF. The CDR3 nucleotides read TGTGCCTGGAGTTTAACAGGCGCCGACACTGAAGCTTTCTTT. V gene TRBV30 combines with J gene TRBJ1-1; maybe TRBD1 (5 bases). V was trimmed by 2 bases and J by 3 bases, leaving 13 bases between them. The CDR3 is 14 amino acids. Germline V gives CDR1 GTSNPN, CDR2 SVGIG (reference sequence). The full variable domain, its missing parts supplied by reference TRBV30 and TRBJ1-1, is SQTIHQWPATLVQPVGSPLSLECTVEGTSNPNLYWYRQAAGRGLQLLFYSVGIGQISSEVPQNLSASRPQDRQFILSSKKLLLSDSGFYLCAWSLTGADTEAFFGQGTRLTVV.

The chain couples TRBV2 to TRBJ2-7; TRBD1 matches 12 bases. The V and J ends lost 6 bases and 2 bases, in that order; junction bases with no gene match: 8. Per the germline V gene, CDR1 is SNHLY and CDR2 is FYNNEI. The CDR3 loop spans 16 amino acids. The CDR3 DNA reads TGTGCCAGCAGCCCCGGGACAGGGGGCTTTACCTACGAGCAGTACTTC. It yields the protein CASSPGTGGFTYEQYF.